This T cell receptor (beta chain) was sequenced in a study of cytomegalovirus exposure and HLA in healthy donors. On the study more broadly: Previous work identified around 120 million unique TCR beta sequences from 150 million to 200 million T cells. Study-wide results and limits: Sequencing likely generated an artifact that appeared as a cluster of highly shared sequence variants. In a later analysis, TCR beta V- and J-gene trimming was associated with a missense DCLRE1C variant.

Each donor was healthy, and each was a bone marrow donor. Trimming took off 5 bases at V and 4 bases at J, with 6 bases between the two ends. Per the germline V gene, CDR1 is LGHNT and CDR2 is FRNRAP. The CDR3 sequence is 12 residues long. Researchers ran the PCR with 60 Vbeta and 13 Jbeta primers. The assay was immunoSEQ multiplex PCR, and TCRdb's table has in-frame clones only and misses some. Among 150,000 to 200,000 clones, approximately 70% were seen once, and the ten largest hold less than 2%. On this clone itself: Its antigen is currently unknown.

The clonotype was recovered from a woman aged 25 to 39 in good health and CMV-seronegative. The rearrangement joins TRBV12-5 to TRBJ2-1, with unresolved D. The specimen was PBMCs. CDR3 sequence (DNA): TGTGCTAGTGGTCCCGGGTACAATGAGCAGTTCTTC. It encodes CASGPGYNEQFF. The full variable domain, with the rest looked up from reference TRBV12-5 and TRBJ2-1, is DARVTQTPRHKVTEMGQEVTMRCQPILGHNTVFWYRQTMMQGLELLAYFRNRAPLDDSGMPKDRFSAEMPDATLATLKIQPSEPRDSAVYFCASGPGYNEQFFGPGTRLTVL.